The TCR beta chain under discussion was sequenced for a study of blood T cells in healthy people across ages. A J-beta primer mix and a sample-barcoded 5' primer were used in a second PCR of about 6 to 12 cycles. Each CDR3 protein gets one entry after TCRdb re-called the 5' RACE reads with MiXCR. The sample has roughly 800,000 distinct CDR3 sequences, 58% seen once. This CDR3 comprises 16 residues. Germline V gene sequence: CDR1 LGHNA, CDR2 YSLEER. The germline V and J ends were trimmed by 4 bases and 1 base, with 15 bases remaining between them. Donors ranged from about 6 to 95 years old and were healthy Caucasians in Russia.

The sequenced material came from blood. The receptor's source is a man aged 30-40 years in good health. The V and J genes are TRBV4-3 and TRBJ2-3; tentatively, D is TRBD1 (5 bases). CDR3 nucleotides: TGCGCCAGCAGCCGGACGAGACAGCATCGCACAGATACGCAGTATTTT. This codes for CASSRTRQHRTDTQYF.